The 10 T cell receptor beta chains below all came from one sample that was sequenced in a study of blood T cell repertoires in COVID-19 (dated by TCRdb to 2020 to 2022). Libraries were constructed by the immunoSEQ multiplex PCR assay. TCRdb retrieved this table from immuneACCESS and kept in-frame rearrangements only. Not all clones are present; in checked studies, unresolved V genes account for under half, and no reason is known for the remainder. This sample gives around 99,000 clones in total; about 79% of them show up just once. The top ten constitute roughly 8.2% of the sample. The sample was peripheral blood. Receptor source: a woman older than 75 with active or convalescent COVID-19.

CDR3 nucleotide sequence: TGCGCCAGCAGCTCGACTAGCGGGAGGTCCATCTACGAGCAGTACTTC. Residues: CASSSTSGRSIYEQYF. V usage is TRBV5-1 and J usage is TRBJ2-7; 13 bases line up with TRBD2. The CDR3 length is 16 residues. In germline, CDR1 is SGHRS, CDR2 YFSETQ. V gave up 3 bases and J gave up 3 bases; unmatched junction bases: 6.

V is TRBV6-5 and J is TRBJ2-5, with D possibly TRBD2 on 6 matching bases. The CDR3 spans 13 residues. Germline V CDR1 and CDR2: MNHEY, SVGAGI. The V end was cut by 6 bases, the J end by 3 bases, with 11 bases between. The CDR3 coding sequence is TGTGCCAGCAGCCTACGGGGGAAAGAGACCCAGTACTTC. Its translation: CASSLRGKETQYF.

The CDR3: CASSLGQRSTSGRGYEQYF. In nucleotides, the CDR3 is TGTGCCAGCAGCTTAGGACAGAGGAGTACTAGCGGGAGAGGCTACGAGCAGTACTTC. The genes are TRBV11-2 and TRBJ2-7; 11 bases fit TRBD2. The germline V gene has CDR1 SGHAT and CDR2 FQNNGV. CDR3 length: 19 amino acids. Trimming cost V 1 base and J 3 bases; bases outside gene matches: 14. The full variable domain, its missing parts supplied by reference TRBV11-2 and TRBJ2-7, is EAGVAQSPRYKIIEKRQSVAFWCNPISGHATLYWYQQILGQGPKLLIQFQNNGVVDDSQLPKDRFSAERLKGVDSTLKIQPAKLEDSAVYLCASSLGQRSTSGRGYEQYFGPGTRLTVT.

This clone has a handful of counts. This rearrangement joins TRBV28 to TRBJ2-2; the match to TRBD2 covers 13 bases. V shed 6 bases and J 6 bases; nucleotides not matched to a gene: 7. Germline values: CDR1 MDHEN, CDR2 SYDVKM. The length of the CDR3 is 16 residues. Here the CDR3 DNA reads TGTGCCAGCAGGCAAGGACTAGCGGGAGTATCCGGGGAGCTGTTTTTT. Protein sequence: CASRQGLAGVSGELFF. Variable domain in full (rest from reference TRBV28 and TRBJ2-2): DVKVTQSSRYLVKRTGEKVFLECVQDMDHENMFWYRQDPGLGLRLIYFSYDVKMKEKGDIPEGYSVSREKKERFSLILESASTNQTSMYLCASRQGLAGVSGELFFGEGSRLTVL.

The rearrangement joins TRBV6-6 to TRBJ2-7; 7 nucleotides line up with TRBD1. Germline CDR1 MNHNY, CDR2 SVGAGI (reference sequence). The V and J ends lost 4 bases and 2 bases, in that order; junction bases with no gene match: 8. CDR3 length: 15 residues. CDR3 in amino acids: CASSSKTGTPYEQYF. CDR3 DNA sequence: TGTGCCAGCAGTTCCAAGACAGGGACGCCCTACGAGCAGTACTTC.

The chain couples TRBV6-5 to TRBJ2-5; perhaps TRBD1 as D (6 bases). The V gene lost 5 bases and the J gene lost 5 bases, with 9 bases spanning the gap. Per germline, CDR1 MNHEY and CDR2 SVGAGI. The CDR3 is 12 amino acids. Written as DNA, the CDR3 is TGTGCCAGCAGTATACAGGGTGAGACCCAGTACTTC. This gives the protein CASSIQGETQYF.

The CDR3 region is CASSETGLNTEAFF. The CDR3 DNA reads TGCGCCAGCAGTGAAACAGGGCTAAACACTGAAGCTTTCTTT. The gene calls are TRBV10-1 and TRBJ1-1; TRBD1 might be the D (6 bases). The germline gives CDR1 WNHNN, CDR2 SYGVQD (reference sequence). The ends were cut back, 3 bases at V and 2 bases at J, with 10 bases in the middle. The CDR3 contains 14 residues.

This clone was observed a single time. The V and J genes are TRBV10-2 and TRBJ2-5, with 7 bases that match TRBD1. Germline-derived CDR1 and CDR2 are WSHSY and SAAADI. This CDR3 region has 14 residues. V lost 6 bases and J lost 1; bases outside the gene matches: 5. The CDR3 loop reads CASSYGTVQETQYF. CDR3 bases: TGCGCCAGCAGCTACGGGACAGTCCAAGAGACCCAGTACTTC.

Here the CDR3 DNA reads TGTGCCACCAGCAGGCCCCCTTGGACAGGGTCCTACGAGCAGTACTTC. Its protein is CATSRPPWTGSYEQYF. The chain carries TRBV15 and TRBJ2-7, with TRBD1 matching over 8 bases. Germline loops: CDR1 LNHNV, CDR2 YYDKDF (reference sequence). CDR3 size: 16 residues. With V trimmed by 3 bases and J by 1 base, 8 bases remained unmatched. The full variable domain, completed using reference TRBV15 and TRBJ2-7, is DAMVIQNPRYQVTQFGKPVTLSCSQTLNHNVMYWYQQKSSQAPKLLFHYYDKDFNNEADTPDNFQSRRPNTSFCFLDIRSPGLGDTAMYLCATSRPPWTGSYEQYFGPGTRLTVT.

The gene calls are TRBV9 and TRBJ2-1, with D uncertain. Germline values: CDR1 SGDLS, CDR2 YYNGEE. The CDR3 sequence is 13 residues long. Trimming shortened V by 2 bases and J by 6 bases, and 9 bases separated the two germline ends. CDR3: CASSVRPGNEQFF. CDR3 bases: TGTGCCAGCAGCGTGAGGCCGGGCAATGAGCAGTTCTTC. Full variable domain (remainder filled in from reference TRBV9 and TRBJ2-1): DSGVTQTPKHLITATGQRVTLRCSPRSGDLSVYWYQQSLDQGLQFLIQYYNGEERAKGNILERFSAQQFPDLHSELNLSSLELGDSALYFCASSVRPGNEQFFGPGTRLTVL.